The 30 T cell receptor beta chains reported below all come from one sample, sequenced in a study of cytomegalovirus exposure and HLA in healthy donors. 60 Vbeta and 13 Jbeta primers were used in PCR. Profiled with immunoSEQ multiplex PCR; TCRdb holds only in-frame clones, not every one. Counted here are 35,000 to 40,000 clones, around 49% occurring once; the ten biggest clones make up 6.2%. The sequenced sample consisted of PBMCs. The receptors shown here come from a middle-aged woman in good health and CMV-seropositive.

The chain carries TRBV7-9 and TRBJ2-1; TRBD2 matches at 10 bases. V was pared by 5 bases and J by 8 bases, with 12 bases of the junction left unmatched. There are 16 residues in the CDR3. CDR1 SEHNR and CDR2 FQNEAQ come from the germline V gene (reference sequence). The CDR3, as DNA: TGTGCCAGCAGCCCTCCCGGGACTAGCGTGGTCGATGAGCAGTTCTTC. Translation: CASSPPGTSVVDEQFF. Combining the CDR3 with reference TRBV7-9 and TRBJ2-1 gives the whole variable domain DTGVSQNPRHKITKRGQNVTFRCDPISEHNRLYWYRQTLGQGPEFLTYFQNEAQLEKSRLLSDRFSAERPKGSFSTLEIQRTEQGDSAMYLCASSPPGTSVVDEQFFGPGTRLTVL.

The chain uses TRBV10-2 and TRBJ2-7; D may be TRBD2 (5 bases). With 9 bases removed from V and 0 bases from J, the gap between germline ends came to 9 bases. The CDR3 has 12 residues. Germline CDR1 reads WSHSY; CDR2 reads SAAADI. The CDR3 is CASRRPSYEQYF. The DNA for the CDR3 is TGCGCCAGTCGGAGGCCCTCCTACGAGCAGTACTTC.

The chain couples TRBV4-2 to TRBJ2-2; perhaps TRBD2 as D (5 bases). The CDR3 sequence is 17 residues long. Trimming took off 0 bases at V and 3 bases at J, with 14 bases between the two ends. CDR1 is LGHNA, CDR2 YNFKEQ, per germline. CDR3 nucleotides: TGTGCCAGCAGCCAAGAAGGCGGGCCGAGGGACACCGGGGAGCTGTTTTTT. Translating it yields CASSQEGGPRDTGELFF.

In this sample, this clone turned up a few times. The chain is built from TRBV7-8 and TRBJ2-1, with D unresolved. The CDR3 consists of 14 residues. Trimming pared 4 bases from V and 6 bases from J, leaving 13 bases between. Germline V gene sequence: CDR1 SGHVS, CDR2 FQNEAQ. The CDR3 region has the DNA TGTGCCAGCAGCTCACGACTCGTCCTCAATGAGCAGTTCTTC. Its protein product is CASSSRLVLNEQFF.

The rearrangement joins TRBV6-4 to TRBJ2-2, with 8 bases fitting TRBD2. The germline CDR1 and CDR2 sequences are MRHNA and SNTAGT. Trimming removed 3 bases from V and 1 base from J; junction bases left unmatched: 1. The CDR3 has 15 amino acids. The CDR3 DNA sequence: TGTGCCAGCAGTGATCTAGCGGGGAACACCGGGGAGCTGTTTTTT. This translates into CASSDLAGNTGELFF.

This clone was recorded a few times. The gene calls are TRBV6-1 and TRBJ1-3; the D gene is possibly TRBD1 (6 bases). The CDR3 loop spans 14 amino acids. V was trimmed by 3 bases and J by 5 bases, leaving 11 bases between them. CDR1 and CDR2 (germline): MNHNS, SASEGT. CDR3 nucleotide sequence: TGTGCCAGCAGTGAGACAGGAAGGAGAAACACCATATATTTT. Translation: CASSETGRRNTIYF.

This clone occurred a few times. The rearrangement uses TRBV6-5 and TRBJ2-7, with 10 bases aligning to TRBD2. J gave up 3 bases and V 2 bases, and 4 bases lay outside the gene matches. Germline V lookup: CDR1 MNHEY, CDR2 SVGAGI. The length of the CDR3 is 15 residues. CDR3 sequence: CASSYRERGGYEQYF. CDR3 nucleotide sequence: TGTGCCAGCAGTTACCGCGAGCGGGGGGGCTACGAGCAGTACTTC.

This chain connects TRBV6-5 to TRBJ1-6, with D unclear. V was trimmed by 0 bases and J by 9 bases, leaving 6 bases between them. This CDR3 has 13 residues. Per germline, CDR1 MNHEY and CDR2 SVGAGI. CDR3 sequence: CASSYSSLSPLHF. The CDR3 DNA reads as TGTGCCAGCAGTTACTCATCCCTTTCACCCCTCCACTTT.

J is TRBJ2-1 and V is TRBV27; D possibly corresponds to TRBD2 (6 bases). CDR3 length: 14 amino acids. The germline V gene has CDR1 MNHEY and CDR2 SMNVEV (reference sequence). V dropped 6 bases and J dropped 10 bases, with 19 bases sitting between them. The CDR3, as DNA: TGTGCCAGCAGCGCTCCGGACTACGAGCAGGAGCAGTTCTTC. It codes for CASSAPDYEQEQFF.

The DNA for the CDR3 is TGTGCCAGCATGGACAGTATCAGCTATGGCTACACCTTC. This sequence encodes CASMDSISYGYTF. The chain couples TRBV28 to TRBJ1-2; D perhaps matches TRBD1 (6 bases). Germline V lookup: CDR1 MDHEN, CDR2 SYDVKM. V was pared by 7 bases and J by 4 bases, with 13 bases between. CDR3 length: 13 residues.

This CDR3 reads CATGTSSYNEQFF. The CDR3 DNA follows: TGTGCCACCGGGACTAGCTCCTACAATGAGCAGTTCTTC. The chain uses TRBV15 and TRBJ2-1; 8 bases match TRBD2. Germline V gene data show CDR1 as LNHNV and CDR2 as YYDKDF (reference sequence). Trimming at V came to 8 bases and at J to 0 bases, leaving 0 bases not matched to a gene. The CDR3 consists of 13 residues.

The chain has TRBV7-9 and TRBJ1-4; maybe TRBD1 (6 bases). The CDR3 is 14 amino acids. The germline V and J ends were trimmed by 3 bases and 6 bases, with 11 bases remaining between them. Germline CDR1 reads SEHNR; CDR2 reads FQNEAQ (reference sequence). CDR3 sequence reads: CASSFGTSDEKLFF. The DNA for the CDR3 is TGTGCCAGCAGCTTTGGGACATCGGATGAAAAACTGTTTTTT.

The J gene is TRBJ2-6, the V gene TRBV10-3; a possible D gene is TRBD2 (6 bases). The germline V gene has CDR1 ENHRY and CDR2 SYGVKD. Trimming stripped 10 bases from V and 0 bases from J, with 13 bases between. There are 15 residues in the CDR3. This CDR3 is CASGTGDSGANVLTF. The CDR3, as DNA: TGTGCCAGTGGGACGGGAGACTCTGGGGCCAACGTCCTGACTTTC.

A few counts support this clone. The rearrangement links TRBV27 to TRBJ2-3, with a possible D match to TRBD2 (6 bases). CDR3 size: 15 residues. Germline-derived CDR1 and CDR2 are MNHEY and SMNVEV (reference sequence). Trimming pared 4 bases from V and 4 bases from J, leaving 15 bases between. The CDR3 protein is CASSSGRGRPDTQYF. The CDR3 DNA reads TGTGCCAGCAGTTCAGGGCGGGGACGCCCAGATACGCAGTATTTT.

This rearrangement joins TRBV7-2 to TRBJ2-1, with D uncertain. Germline values: CDR1 SGHTA, CDR2 FQGNSA. V was trimmed by 4 bases and J by 9 bases, leaving 7 bases between them. CDR3 size: 11 residues. DNA for the CDR3: TGTGCCAGCAGCTCCTTCGGTGAGCAGTTCTTC. Amino acid sequence: CASSSFGEQFF.

The genes are TRBV2 and TRBJ1-2; 10 bases are a match to TRBD1. Germline CDR1 is SNHLY and CDR2 is FYNNEI. The CDR3 is made up of 16 amino acids. Germline trimming cut 6 bases from V and 5 bases from J; bases unmatched to any gene: 12. This chain's CDR3 is CASRRQGAIEGYGYTF. CDR3 DNA sequence: TGTGCCAGCAGGAGACAGGGGGCGATTGAGGGGTATGGCTACACCTTC.

This clone was detected only a few times. The chain joins TRBV2 to TRBJ1-1, with a weak D call TRBD1 (6 bases). V was cut by 2 bases and J by 5 bases, with 9 bases left in between. This CDR3 has 13 amino acids. From germline, CDR1 is SNHLY and CDR2 FYNNEI. The CDR3 reads CASSEQGWTEAFF. In DNA, the CDR3 is TGTGCCAGCAGTGAACAGGGGTGGACTGAAGCTTTCTTT. Looking up the rest from reference TRBV2 and TRBJ1-1 gives the full variable domain: EPEVTQTPSHQVTQMGQEVILRCVPISNHLYFYWYRQILGQKVEFLVSFYNNEISEKSEIFDDQFSVERPDGSNFTLKIRSTKLEDSAMYFCASSEQGWTEAFFGQGTRLTVV.

The CDR3 sequence: CASSPRQGSPLAETQYF. The CDR3 nucleotides are TGTGCCAGCAGCCCCAGACAGGGTTCGCCTCTGGCCGAGACCCAGTACTTC. V gene TRBV9 combines with J gene TRBJ2-5, with 7 bases that match TRBD1. Germline CDR1 and CDR2: SGDLS and YYNGEE. The CDR3 covers 17 residues. V was pared by 4 bases and J by 5 bases, with 17 bases of the junction left unmatched.

This clone has just a few counts. The genes are TRBV30 and TRBJ2-7, with 7 bases aligning to TRBD2. The CDR3 runs 11 residues. Germline V gives CDR1 GTSNPN, CDR2 SVGIG (reference sequence). V lost 2 bases to trimming and J lost 6 bases; unmatched junction nucleotides: 1. The CDR3 DNA reads as TGTGCCTGGAGTTGGGGGGGCGAGCAGTACTTC. Its translation: CAWSWGGEQYF. The full variable domain, with the rest looked up from reference TRBV30 and TRBJ2-7, is SQTIHQWPATLVQPVGSPLSLECTVEGTSNPNLYWYRQAAGRGLQLLFYSVGIGQISSEVPQNLSASRPQDRQFILSSKKLLLSDSGFYLCAWSWGGEQYFGPGTRLTVT.

The CDR3 DNA reads as TGTGCCAGCAGCACAGACAGGTGGCAAGAGACCCAGTACTTC. Encoded protein: CASSTDRWQETQYF. The rearrangement joins TRBV7-2 to TRBJ2-5; tentatively, D is TRBD1 (6 bases). The V end was cut by 5 bases, the J end by 2 bases, with 12 bases between. This CDR3 has 14 amino acids. Germline V gives CDR1 SGHTA, CDR2 FQGNSA. Looking up the rest from reference TRBV7-2 and TRBJ2-5 gives the full variable domain: GAGVSQSPSNKVTEKGKDVELRCDPISGHTALYWYRQSLGQGLEFLIYFQGNSAPDKSGLPSDRFSAERTGGSVSTLTIQRTQQEDSAVYLCASSTDRWQETQYFGPGTRLLVL.

The rearrangement joins TRBV14 to TRBJ1-2, with TRBD1 identical over 8 bases. Germline CDR1 is SGHDN and CDR2 is FVKESK. There are 15 residues in the CDR3. The ends lost 6 bases at V and 2 bases at J; junction bases unmatched: 8. The CDR3 protein is CASSRGQGVNYGYTF. In nucleotides, the CDR3 is TGTGCCAGCAGTCGCGGACAGGGAGTCAACTATGGCTACACCTTC.

V is TRBV19 and J is TRBJ1-1, with D unresolved. The CDR3 length is 15 residues. Germline CDR1 is LNHDA and CDR2 is SQIVND (reference sequence). The V end lost 6 bases, the J end lost 4 bases, and 18 bases lay between the germline ends. CDR3 sequence reads: CASSSTWAGGTEAFF. DNA of the CDR3: TGTGCCAGTAGCTCTACGTGGGCGGGAGGCACTGAAGCTTTCTTT.

The chain recombines TRBV5-1 with TRBJ2-3, with D possibly being TRBD2 (5 bases). The CDR3 consists of 11 residues. The V gene's germline CDR1 is SGHRS and CDR2 YFSETQ. V lost 9 bases and J lost 2, with 7 bases in between. As DNA, the CDR3 is TGCGCCACCGGGGACACAGATACGCAGTATTTT. This codes for CATGDTDTQYF.

In its sample, this clone was seen once. The CDR3 is CASSQDQARVNSEQYF. DNA for the CDR3: TGTGCCAGCAGCCAAGATCAGGCCAGGGTTAACTCCGAGCAGTACTTC. This chain connects TRBV4-2 to TRBJ2-5, with a weak D call TRBD1 (5 bases). The better agreement between TRBJ2-7 and the DNA end casts doubt on the J call. The CDR3 covers 16 residues. Germline V gene sequence: CDR1 LGHNA, CDR2 YNFKEQ.

This chain uses TRBV27 with TRBJ1-6; D may be TRBD1 (6 bases). The CDR3 spans 13 residues. V was trimmed by 2 bases and J by 7 bases, leaving 6 bases between them. CDR1 and CDR2 (germline): MNHEY, SMNVEV (reference sequence). The chain's CDR3 is CASSLGGNSPLHF. The CDR3 region has the DNA TGTGCCAGCAGTTTAGGGGGCAATTCACCCCTCCACTTT.

This clone is labeled medium-sized (0.01 to 0.1%). The CDR3 here is CASSLREGNTGELFF. The CDR3 nucleotides read TGTGCCAGCAGCCTACGAGAGGGGAACACCGGGGAGCTGTTTTTT. This sequence joins TRBV6-6 and TRBJ2-2; possibly TRBD2 for D (5 bases). The V gene lost 6 bases and the J gene lost 1 base, with 12 bases spanning the gap. Germline V gene lookup returns CDR1 MNHNY and CDR2 SVGAGI (reference sequence). This CDR3 spans 15 amino acids.

V gene TRBV28 combines with J gene TRBJ2-3, with no clear D. The CDR3 is 14 amino acids. Germline V CDR1 and CDR2: MDHEN, SYDVKM. The V gene lost 4 bases and the J gene lost 1 base, with 9 bases spanning the gap. CDR3 sequence (DNA): TGTGCCAGCAGTTCGGTCGCTGGCACAGATACGCAGTATTTT. It yields the protein CASSSVAGTDTQYF. Full variable domain (missing parts from reference TRBV28 and TRBJ2-3): DVKVTQSSRYLVKRTGEKVFLECVQDMDHENMFWYRQDPGLGLRLIYFSYDVKMKEKGDIPEGYSVSREKKERFSLILESASTNQTSMYLCASSSVAGTDTQYFGPGTRLTVL.

This clone turned up a few times. The chain has TRBV5-1 and TRBJ2-5; tentative D call: TRBD2 (5 bases). The CDR3 length is 12 residues. Germline V CDR1 and CDR2: SGHRS, YFSETQ. Between the trimmed V and J ends, which lost 1 base and 5 bases, there was a span of 6 bases. Here the CDR3 DNA reads TGCGCCAGCAGCTTGACGGGGGAGACCCAGTACTTC. Translation gives CASSLTGETQYF.

V is TRBV19 and J is TRBJ1-2; a possible D gene is TRBD1 (5 bases). Per germline, CDR1 LNHDA and CDR2 SQIVND (reference sequence). The CDR3 sequence is 13 residues long. V lost 5 bases, J lost 5 bases, and 12 bases lay in between. CDR3 loop: CASSSGGWYGYTF. CDR3 coding DNA: TGTGCCAGTAGTTCCGGGGGTTGGTATGGCTACACCTTC.

The CDR3 DNA reads TGCGCCAGCAGCTTTGGACTAGCGGGGTTTTTCAATGAGCAGTTCTTC. This translates into CASSFGLAGFFNEQFF. The V gene is TRBV4-1, the J gene TRBJ2-1, with 12 positions matching TRBD2. CDR3 size: 16 residues. Germline trimming cut 5 bases from V and 6 bases from J; bases unmatched to any gene: 8. Germline lookup yields CDR1 MGHRA and CDR2 YSYEKL.